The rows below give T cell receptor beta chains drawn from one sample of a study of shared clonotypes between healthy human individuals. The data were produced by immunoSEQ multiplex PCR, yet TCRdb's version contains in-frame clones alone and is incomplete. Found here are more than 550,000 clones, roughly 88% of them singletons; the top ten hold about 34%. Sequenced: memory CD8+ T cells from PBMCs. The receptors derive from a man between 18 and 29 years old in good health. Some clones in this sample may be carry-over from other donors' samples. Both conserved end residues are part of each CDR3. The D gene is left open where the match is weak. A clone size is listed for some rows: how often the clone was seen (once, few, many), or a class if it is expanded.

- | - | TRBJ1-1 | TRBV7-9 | TGTGCCAGCAGCTCAACGCGGGCCAAGAACACTGAAGCTTTCTTT | CASSSTRAKNTEAFF
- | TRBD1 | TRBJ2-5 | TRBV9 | TGTGCCAGCAGCGCCCCTAGGACAGGGTTGACGCAAGAGACCCAGTACTTC | CASSAPRTGLTQETQYF
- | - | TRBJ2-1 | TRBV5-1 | TGCGCCAGCAGCATACTACCCGGGGTTGAGGACAATGAGCAGTTCTTC | CASSILPGVEDNEQFF
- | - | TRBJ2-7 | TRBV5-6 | TGTGCCAGCAGCTTGGGAGGCCAGGAGCAGTACTTC | CASSLGGQEQYF
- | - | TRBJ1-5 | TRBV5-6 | TGTGCCAGCAGCTTGTCTCCGGGAGGCGACGATCAGCCCCAGCATTTT | CASSLSPGGDDQPQHF
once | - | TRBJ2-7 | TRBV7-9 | TGTGCCAGCAGCCCTACCGGGGCAGACTACGAGCAGTACTTC | CASSPTGADYEQYF
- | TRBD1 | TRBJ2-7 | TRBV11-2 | TGTGCCAGCAGTTTAGGACAGGGGTATTACTCCTACGAGCAGTACTTC | CASSLGQGYYSYEQYF
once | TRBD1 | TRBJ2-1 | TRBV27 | TGTGCCAGCAGCCAGGGGGCGGGCTACAATGAGCAGTTCTTC | CASSQGAGYNEQFF
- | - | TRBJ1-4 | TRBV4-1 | TGCGCCAGCAGCCACCAGGGTTTTGATGAAAAACTGTTTTTT | CASSHQGFDEKLFF
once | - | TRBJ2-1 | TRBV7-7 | TGTGCCAGCAGCTTAGCGCTTGCTATTCCCGATGAGCAGTTCTTC | CASSLALAIPDEQFF
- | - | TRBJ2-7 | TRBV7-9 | TGTGCCAGCAGCTTAGAGCCTACCTACGAGCAGTACTTC | CASSLEPTYEQYF
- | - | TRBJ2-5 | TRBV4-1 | TGCGCCAGCAGCCGCCGGGACGAGTTGGAGACCCAGTACTTC | CASSRRDELETQYF
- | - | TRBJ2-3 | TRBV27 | TGTGCCAGCAGTTTCGAGCTAAGCATAACAGATACGCAGTATTTT | CASSFELSITDTQYF
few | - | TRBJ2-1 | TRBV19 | TGTGCCAGTAGTTACGGACTCCGGGGTGAGCAGTTCTTC | CASSYGLRGEQFF
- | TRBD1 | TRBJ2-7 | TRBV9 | TGTGCCAGCAGCTCCGGACAGGGGACCTACGAGCAGTACTTC | CASSSGQGTYEQYF
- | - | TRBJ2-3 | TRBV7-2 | TGTGCCAGCAGCCACCTATGGTCGGGGGATGCAGATACGCAGTATTTT | CASSHLWSGDADTQYF
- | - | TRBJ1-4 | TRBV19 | TGTGCCAGTAGCCTCCGGGGGGGGGCAGTTTATGAAAAACTGTTTTTT | CASSLRGGAVYEKLFF
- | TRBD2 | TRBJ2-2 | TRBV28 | TGTGCCAGCAGTTCCCGGGACACGCCGGGACTAGCGGGAGCCGGGGAGCTGTTTTTT | CASSSRDTPGLAGAGELFF
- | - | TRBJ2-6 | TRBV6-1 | TGTGCCAGCACTGGTCCCTCTGGGGCCAACGTCCTGACTTTC | CASTGPSGANVLTF
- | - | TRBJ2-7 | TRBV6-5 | TGTGCCAGCAGTTACGGGGAGACCTACGAGCAGTACTTC | CASSYGETYEQYF
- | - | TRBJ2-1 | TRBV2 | TGTGCCAGCAGTGAAGCGCGCTACAATGAGCAGTTCTTC | CASSEARYNEQFF
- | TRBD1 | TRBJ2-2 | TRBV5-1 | TGCGCCAGCAGCCACTACCCGGACAGGACGAACACCGGGGAGCTGTTTTTT | CASSHYPDRTNTGELFF
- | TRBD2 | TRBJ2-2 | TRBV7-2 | TGTGCCAGCAGCTTATCCAAAACTAGCGGGAGTATCACCGGGGAGCTGTTTTTT | CASSLSKTSGSITGELFF
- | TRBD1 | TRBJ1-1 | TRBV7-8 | TGTGCCAGCAGCTTAACACAGGGGGGCACTGAAGCTTTCTTT | CASSLTQGGTEAFF
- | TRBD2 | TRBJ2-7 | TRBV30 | TGTGCCTGGAAGACTAGCGGGAGATACGAGCAGTACTTC | CAWKTSGRYEQYF
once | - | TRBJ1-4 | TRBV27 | TGTGCCAGCAGTTCCGTAGGAACTAATGAAAAACTGTTTTTT | CASSSVGTNEKLFF
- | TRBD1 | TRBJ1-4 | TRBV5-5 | TGTGCCAGCAGATACCCTGGACAGGGGCGATCTAATGAAAAACTGTTTTTT | CASRYPGQGRSNEKLFF
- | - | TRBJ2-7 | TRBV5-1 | TGCGCCAGCAGCCAGCAGAGGGGACCCTCCTACGAGCAGTACTTC | CASSQQRGPSYEQYF
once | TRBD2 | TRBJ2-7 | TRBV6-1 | TGTGCCAGCGAAATAGCGGGAGGATCATCCTACGAGCAGTACTTC | CASEIAGGSSYEQYF
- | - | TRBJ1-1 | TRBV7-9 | TGTGCCAGCAGCTTGGAGGTAGGAATGAACACTGAAGCTTTCTTT | CASSLEVGMNTEAFF
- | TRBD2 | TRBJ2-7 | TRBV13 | TGTGCCAGCAGCCGCCGACTAGCGGGAGGGGACGAGCAGTACTTC | CASSRRLAGGDEQYF
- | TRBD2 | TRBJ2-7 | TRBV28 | TGTGCCAGCAGTTGGCTAGCGGGATCGGTCGAGCAGTACTTC | CASSWLAGSVEQYF
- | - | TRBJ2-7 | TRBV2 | TGTGCCAGCATGTCTGGGGGGCCAGACGAGCAGTACTTC | CASMSGGPDEQYF
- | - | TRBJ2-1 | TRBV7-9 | TGTGCCAGCAGCCCGAAAGGAGGTGAGCAGTTCTTC | CASSPKGGEQFF
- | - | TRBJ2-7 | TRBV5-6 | TGTGCCAGCAGCATCCTAACAGGGGGGGTCTACGAGCAGTACTTC | CASSILTGGVYEQYF
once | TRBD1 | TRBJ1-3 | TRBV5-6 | TGTGCCAGCACCATGACAGGGGTTGGAAACACCATATATTTT | CASTMTGVGNTIYF
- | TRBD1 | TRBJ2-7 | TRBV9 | TGTGCCAGCAGCATGACAGGGTCGTTGTCCGGCATCTACGAGCAGTACTTC | CASSMTGSLSGIYEQYF
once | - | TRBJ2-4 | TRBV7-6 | TGTGCCAGCAGCTTAGCGAGGGCAGGGCTTTACGACAAAAACATTCAGTACTTC | CASSLARAGLYDKNIQYF
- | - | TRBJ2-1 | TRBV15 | TGTGCCACCAGCAGAGAGGGAGTCGCCTACAATGAGCAGTTCTTC | CATSREGVAYNEQFF
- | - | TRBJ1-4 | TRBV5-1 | TGCGCCAGCAGCTCCCATCTGGGGGATAATGAAAAACTGTTTTTT | CASSSHLGDNEKLFF
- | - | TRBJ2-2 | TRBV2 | TGTGCCGGACTCGGACAGACCACCGGGGAGCTGTTTTTT | CAGLGQTTGELFF
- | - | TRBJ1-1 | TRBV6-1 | TGTGCCAGCAGTGATGCACAGGGAATCAACACTGAAGCTTTCTTT | CASSDAQGINTEAFF
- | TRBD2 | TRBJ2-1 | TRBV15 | TGTGCCACCAGCAGAGGGTCGGGACTAGCGGACAATGAGCAGTTCTTC | CATSRGSGLADNEQFF
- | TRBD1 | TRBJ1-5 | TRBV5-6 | TGTGCCAGCAGCATAAGACAGGGACGCAATCAGCCCCAGCATTTT | CASSIRQGRNQPQHF
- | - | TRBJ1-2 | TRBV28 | TGTGCCAGCACCCGAGTGGTACAAGGTGGCTACACCTTC | CASTRVVQGGYTF
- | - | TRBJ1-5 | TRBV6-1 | TGTGCCAGCAGTGAAGAGGGGGGGACCGTCTTGTATAGCAATCAGCCCCAGCATTTT | CASSEEGGTVLYSNQPQHF
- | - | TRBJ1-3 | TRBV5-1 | TGCGCCAGCAGCTTGGATTACGGCTCTGGAAACACCATATATTTT | CASSLDYGSGNTIYF
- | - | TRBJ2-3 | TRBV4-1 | TGCGCCAGCAGCCAGGTCACAGATACGCAGTATTTT | CASSQVTDTQYF
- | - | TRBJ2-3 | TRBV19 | TGTGCCAGTAGTACCGGGACCGTCCCCACAGATACGCAGTATTTT | CASSTGTVPTDTQYF
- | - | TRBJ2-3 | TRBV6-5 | TGTGCCAGCAGTTATGAGGGTAGCACAGATACGCAGTATTTT | CASSYEGSTDTQYF
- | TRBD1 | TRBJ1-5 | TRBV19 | TGTGCCAGTAGTCCAGGACAGGGGGCCGTAAGCAATCAGCCCCAGCATTTT | CASSPGQGAVSNQPQHF
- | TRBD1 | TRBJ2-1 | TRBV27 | TGTGCCAGCAGCCCAGTCGGGACAGGAGTCAATGAGCAGTTCTTC | CASSPVGTGVNEQFF
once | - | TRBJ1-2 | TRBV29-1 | TGCAGCGTTGATAGGCAGGCTAACTATGGCTACACCTTC | CSVDRQANYGYTF